The present TCR beta chain was sequenced within a study of read filtering for tumor transcriptome and immune sequencing. Study as a whole: DNase treatment preceded whole-transcriptome library preparation.

This clonotype was counted many times. Its antigen remains unknown. V was clipped by 4 bases and J by 5 bases; unmatched bases: 11. The CDR3 has 15 residues. Germline CDR1 and CDR2: SQVTM and ANQGSEA. Whole-study results and caveats: This fraction held mixed bone marrow immune cells after CD138-negative sorting.

This library used roughly 430 ng RNA and molecular barcoded adaptors spanning alpha/delta and beta/gamma chains. TCRdb fed the reads into MiXCR, producing one record per CDR3 protein. Of 130,000 or so distinct CDR3 sequences detected, over 10% appear once; the ten largest clones hold more than 6.5%. The chain recombines TRBV29-1 with TRBJ2-1; 7 bases map to TRBD2. The TCR sequence derives from a donor aged 40 or over with multiple myeloma. Sequencing was performed on a population of CD138-negative cells sorted from bone marrow. CDR3: CSVADGAGVNNEQFF. The DNA of the CDR3 is TGCAGCGTTGCTGACGGGGCGGGAGTAAACAATGAGCAGTTCTTC.